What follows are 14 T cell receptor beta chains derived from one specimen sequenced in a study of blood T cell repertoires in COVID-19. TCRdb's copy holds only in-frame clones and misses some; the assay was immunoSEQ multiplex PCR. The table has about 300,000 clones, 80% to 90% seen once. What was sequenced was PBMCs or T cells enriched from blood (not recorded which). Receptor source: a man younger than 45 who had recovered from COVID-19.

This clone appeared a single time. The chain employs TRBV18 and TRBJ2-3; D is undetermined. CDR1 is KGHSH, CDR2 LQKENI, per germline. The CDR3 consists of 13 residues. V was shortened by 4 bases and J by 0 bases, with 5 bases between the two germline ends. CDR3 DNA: TGTGCCAGCTCACTCGGGAGCACAGATACGCAGTATTTT. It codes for CASSLGSTDTQYF.

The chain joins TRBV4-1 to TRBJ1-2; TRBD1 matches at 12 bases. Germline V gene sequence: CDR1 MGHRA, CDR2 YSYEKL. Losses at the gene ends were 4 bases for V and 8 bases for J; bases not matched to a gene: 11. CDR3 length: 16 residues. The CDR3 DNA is TGCGCCAGCAGCCTGGAACCGGGACAGGGGGCTTGGGGCTACACCTTC. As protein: CASSLEPGQGAWGYTF.

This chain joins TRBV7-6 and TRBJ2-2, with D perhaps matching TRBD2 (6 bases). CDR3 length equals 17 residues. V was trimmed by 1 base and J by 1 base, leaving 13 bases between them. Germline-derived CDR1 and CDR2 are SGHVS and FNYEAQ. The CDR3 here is CASSLELGGENTGELFF. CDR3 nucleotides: TGTGCCAGCAGCTTAGAGCTTGGCGGGGAGAACACCGGGGAGCTGTTTTTT.

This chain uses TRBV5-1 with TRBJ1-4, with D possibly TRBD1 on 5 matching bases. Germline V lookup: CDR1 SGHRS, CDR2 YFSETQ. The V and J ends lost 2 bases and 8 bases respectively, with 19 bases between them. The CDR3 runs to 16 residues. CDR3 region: CASSFLPGQAREKLFF. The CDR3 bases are TGCGCCAGCAGCTTTCTCCCCGGACAAGCTAGGGAAAAACTGTTTTTT.

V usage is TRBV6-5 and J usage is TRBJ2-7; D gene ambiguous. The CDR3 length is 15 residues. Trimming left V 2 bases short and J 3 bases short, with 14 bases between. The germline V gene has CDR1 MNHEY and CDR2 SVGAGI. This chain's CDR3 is CASSYTLRGDYEQYF. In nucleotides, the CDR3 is TGTGCCAGCAGTTACACTCTACGAGGTGACTACGAGCAGTACTTC.

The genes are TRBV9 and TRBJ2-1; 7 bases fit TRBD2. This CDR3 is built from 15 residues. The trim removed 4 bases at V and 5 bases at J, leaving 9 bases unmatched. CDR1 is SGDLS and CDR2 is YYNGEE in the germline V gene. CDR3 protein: CASSPRQGGHNEQFF. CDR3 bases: TGTGCCAGCAGCCCTCGGCAGGGAGGGCACAATGAGCAGTTCTTC.

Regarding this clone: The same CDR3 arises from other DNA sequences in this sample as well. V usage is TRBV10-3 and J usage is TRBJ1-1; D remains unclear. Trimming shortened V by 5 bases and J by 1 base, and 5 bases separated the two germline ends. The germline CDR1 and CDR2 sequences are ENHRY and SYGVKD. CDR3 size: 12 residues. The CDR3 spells CAISPGNTEAFF. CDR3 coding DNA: TGTGCCATCAGTCCAGGGAACACTGAAGCTTTCTTT.

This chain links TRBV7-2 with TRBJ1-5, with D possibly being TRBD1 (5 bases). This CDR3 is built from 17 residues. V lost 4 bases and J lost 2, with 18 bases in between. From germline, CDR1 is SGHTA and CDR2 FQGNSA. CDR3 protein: CASSSQSGGDGNQPQHF. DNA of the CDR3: TGTGCCAGCAGCTCCCAATCGGGGGGGGACGGCAATCAGCCCCAGCATTTT.

The CDR3 bases are TGTGCCAGCAGACCTGACAGGGTCTCACCCCTCCACTTT. The encoded protein is CASRPDRVSPLHF. The chain couples TRBV12-3 or TRBV12-4 to TRBJ1-6; the match to TRBD1 covers 7 bases. With 6 bases clipped from V and 10 bases from J, the junction kept 6 bases outside the gene matches. This CDR3 comprises 13 residues.

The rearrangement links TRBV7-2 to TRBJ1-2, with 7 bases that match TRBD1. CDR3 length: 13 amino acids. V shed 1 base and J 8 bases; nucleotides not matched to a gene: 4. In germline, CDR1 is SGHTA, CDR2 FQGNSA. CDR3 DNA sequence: TGTGCCAGCAGCTTAGGACAGGGCTTAGGCTACACCTTC. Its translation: CASSLGQGLGYTF.

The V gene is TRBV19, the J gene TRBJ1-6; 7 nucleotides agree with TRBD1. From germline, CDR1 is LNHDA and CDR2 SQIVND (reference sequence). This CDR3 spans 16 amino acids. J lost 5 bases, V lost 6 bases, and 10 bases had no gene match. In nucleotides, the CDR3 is TGTGCCAGTAGGCTCCTAGGGACAGACAATAATTCACCCCTCCACTTT. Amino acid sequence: CASRLLGTDNNSPLHF.

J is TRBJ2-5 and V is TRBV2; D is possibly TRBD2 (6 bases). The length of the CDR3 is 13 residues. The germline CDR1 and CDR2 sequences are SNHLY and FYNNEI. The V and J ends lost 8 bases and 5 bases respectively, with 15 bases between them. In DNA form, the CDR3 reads TGTGCCAGCGGCCCCAGGCTAGCGGAGACCCAGTACTTC. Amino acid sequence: CASGPRLAETQYF. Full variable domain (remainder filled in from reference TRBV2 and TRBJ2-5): EPEVTQTPSHQVTQMGQEVILRCVPISNHLYFYWYRQILGQKVEFLVSFYNNEISEKSEIFDDQFSVERPDGSNFTLKIRSTKLEDSAMYFCASGPRLAETQYFGPGTRLLVL.

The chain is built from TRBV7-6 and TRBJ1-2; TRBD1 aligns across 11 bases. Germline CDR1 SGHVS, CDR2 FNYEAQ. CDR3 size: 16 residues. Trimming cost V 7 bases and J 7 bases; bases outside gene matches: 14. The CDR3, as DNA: TGTGCCAGCAAATTAGGGACAGGGGGAAGTTCTAGTGGCTACACCTTC. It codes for CASKLGTGGSSSGYTF.

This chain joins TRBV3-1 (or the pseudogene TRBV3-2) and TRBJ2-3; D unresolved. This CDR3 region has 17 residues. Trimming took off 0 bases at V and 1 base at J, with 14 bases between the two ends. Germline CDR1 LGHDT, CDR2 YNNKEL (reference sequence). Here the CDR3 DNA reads TGTGCCAGCAGCCAAGATATTCGCGACGGAGGCACAGATACGCAGTATTTT. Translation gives CASSQDIRDGGTDTQYF.